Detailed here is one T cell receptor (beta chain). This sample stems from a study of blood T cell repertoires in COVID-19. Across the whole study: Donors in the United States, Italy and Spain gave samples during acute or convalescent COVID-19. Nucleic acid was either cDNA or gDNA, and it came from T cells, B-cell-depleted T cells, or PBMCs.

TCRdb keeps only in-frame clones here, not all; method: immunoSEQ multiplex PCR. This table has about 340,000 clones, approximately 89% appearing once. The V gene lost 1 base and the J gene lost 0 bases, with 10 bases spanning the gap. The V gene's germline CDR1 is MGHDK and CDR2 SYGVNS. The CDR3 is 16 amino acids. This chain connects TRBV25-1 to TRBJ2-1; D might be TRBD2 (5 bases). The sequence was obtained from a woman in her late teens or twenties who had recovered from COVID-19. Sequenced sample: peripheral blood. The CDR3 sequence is CASSEWRKSSYNEQFF. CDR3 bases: TGTGCCAGCAGTGAATGGAGGAAGAGCTCCTACAATGAGCAGTTCTTC.